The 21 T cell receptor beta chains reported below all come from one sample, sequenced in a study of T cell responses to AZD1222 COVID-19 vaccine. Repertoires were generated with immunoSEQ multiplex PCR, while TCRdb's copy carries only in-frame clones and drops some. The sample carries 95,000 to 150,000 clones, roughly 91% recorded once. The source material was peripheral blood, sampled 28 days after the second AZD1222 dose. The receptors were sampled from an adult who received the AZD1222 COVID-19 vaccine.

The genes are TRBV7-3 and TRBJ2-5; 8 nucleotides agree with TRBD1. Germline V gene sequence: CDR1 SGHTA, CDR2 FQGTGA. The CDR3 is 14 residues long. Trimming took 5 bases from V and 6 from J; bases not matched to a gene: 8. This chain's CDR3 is CASSDQGAGKTQYF. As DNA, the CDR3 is TGTGCCAGCAGCGACCAGGGGGCTGGGAAGACCCAGTACTTC.

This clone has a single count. The CDR3 DNA reads TGTGCCAGTATGGAACAGGGAGGGGGTAACGACTATGGCTACACCTTC. The encoded protein is CASMEQGGGNDYGYTF. V and J are TRBV19 and TRBJ1-2; tentatively, D is TRBD1 (6 bases). Germline V gives CDR1 LNHDA, CDR2 SQIVND (reference sequence). V lost 7 bases and J lost 3, with 21 bases in between. This CDR3 spans 16 amino acids.

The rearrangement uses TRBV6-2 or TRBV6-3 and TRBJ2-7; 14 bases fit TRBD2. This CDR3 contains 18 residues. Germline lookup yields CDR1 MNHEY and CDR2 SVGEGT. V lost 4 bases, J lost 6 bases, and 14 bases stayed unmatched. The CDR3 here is CASSWTGLAGAEVPEQYF. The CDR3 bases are TGTGCCAGCAGTTGGACGGGACTAGCGGGGGCCGAGGTTCCCGAGCAGTACTTC.

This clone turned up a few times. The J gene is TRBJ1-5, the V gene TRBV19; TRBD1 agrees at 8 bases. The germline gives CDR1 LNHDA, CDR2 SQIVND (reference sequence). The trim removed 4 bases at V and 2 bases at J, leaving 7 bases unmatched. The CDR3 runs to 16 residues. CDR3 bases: TGTGCCAGTAGTAGATACAGGGGGTATGGCAATCAGCCCCAGCATTTT. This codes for CASSRYRGYGNQPQHF.

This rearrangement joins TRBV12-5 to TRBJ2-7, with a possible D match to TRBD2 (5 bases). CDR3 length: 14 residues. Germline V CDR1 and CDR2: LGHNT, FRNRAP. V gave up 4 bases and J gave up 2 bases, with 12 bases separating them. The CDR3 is CASGSLGDTYEQYF. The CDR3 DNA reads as TGTGCTAGTGGTTCCCTCGGGGATACCTACGAGCAGTACTTC. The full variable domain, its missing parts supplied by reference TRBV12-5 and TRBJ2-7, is DARVTQTPRHKVTEMGQEVTMRCQPILGHNTVFWYRQTMMQGLELLAYFRNRAPLDDSGMPKDRFSAEMPDATLATLKIQPSEPRDSAVYFCASGSLGDTYEQYFGPGTRLTVT.

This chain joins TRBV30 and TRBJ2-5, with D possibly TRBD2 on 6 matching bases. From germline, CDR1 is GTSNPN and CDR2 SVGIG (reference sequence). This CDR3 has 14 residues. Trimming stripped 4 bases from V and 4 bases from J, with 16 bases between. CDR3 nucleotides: TGTGCCTGGAACCGGGACCTCGGGAGAGAGACCCAGTACTTC. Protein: CAWNRDLGRETQYF.

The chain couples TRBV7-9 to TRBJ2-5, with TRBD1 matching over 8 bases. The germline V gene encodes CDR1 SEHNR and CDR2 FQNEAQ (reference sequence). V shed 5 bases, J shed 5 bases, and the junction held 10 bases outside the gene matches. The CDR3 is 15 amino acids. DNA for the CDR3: TGTGCCAGCAGCCCGGGACAGGCGGGGTACGAGACCCAGTACTTC. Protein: CASSPGQAGYETQYF.

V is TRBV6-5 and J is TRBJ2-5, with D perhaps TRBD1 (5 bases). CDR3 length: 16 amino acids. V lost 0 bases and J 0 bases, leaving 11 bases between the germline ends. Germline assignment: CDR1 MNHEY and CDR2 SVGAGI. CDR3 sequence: CASSYSGRAYQETQYF. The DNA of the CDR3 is TGTGCCAGCAGTTACTCGGGCAGGGCGTACCAAGAGACCCAGTACTTC.

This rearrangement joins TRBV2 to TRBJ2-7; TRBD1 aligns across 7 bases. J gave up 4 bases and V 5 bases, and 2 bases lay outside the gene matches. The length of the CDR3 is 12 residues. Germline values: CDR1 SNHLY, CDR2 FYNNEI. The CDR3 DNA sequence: TGTGCCAGCAGTCCACAGGGGTACGAGCAGTACTTC. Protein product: CASSPQGYEQYF.

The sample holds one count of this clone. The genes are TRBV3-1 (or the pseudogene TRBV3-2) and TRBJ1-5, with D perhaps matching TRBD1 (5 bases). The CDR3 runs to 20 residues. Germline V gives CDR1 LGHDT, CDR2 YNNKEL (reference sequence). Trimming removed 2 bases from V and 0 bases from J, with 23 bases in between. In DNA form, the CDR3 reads TGTGCCAGCAGCCAAATAAGACAGACTCGAGACATCGATAGCAATCAGCCCCAGCATTTT. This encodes CASSQIRQTRDIDSNQPQHF.

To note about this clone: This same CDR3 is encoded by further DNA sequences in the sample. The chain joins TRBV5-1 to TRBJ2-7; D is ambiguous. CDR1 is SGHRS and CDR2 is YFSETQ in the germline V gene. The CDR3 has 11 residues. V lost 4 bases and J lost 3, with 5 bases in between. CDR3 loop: CASSLNYEQYF. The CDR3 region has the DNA TGCGCCAGCAGCCTAAACTACGAGCAGTACTTC.

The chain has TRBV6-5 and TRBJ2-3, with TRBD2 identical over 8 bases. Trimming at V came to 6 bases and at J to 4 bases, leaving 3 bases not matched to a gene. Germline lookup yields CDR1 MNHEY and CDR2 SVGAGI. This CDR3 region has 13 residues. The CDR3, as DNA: TGTGCCAGCAGCGGGACTAGGCCAGATACGCAGTATTTT. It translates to CASSGTRPDTQYF.

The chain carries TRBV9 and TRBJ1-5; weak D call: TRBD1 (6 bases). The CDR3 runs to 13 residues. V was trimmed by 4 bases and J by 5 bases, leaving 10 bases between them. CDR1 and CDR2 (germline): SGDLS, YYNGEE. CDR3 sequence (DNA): TGTGCCAGCAGCCCCCGACAGGATCAGCCCCAGCATTTT. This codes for CASSPRQDQPQHF. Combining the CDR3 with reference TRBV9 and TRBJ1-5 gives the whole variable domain DSGVTQTPKHLITATGQRVTLRCSPRSGDLSVYWYQQSLDQGLQFLIQYYNGEERAKGNILERFSAQQFPDLHSELNLSSLELGDSALYFCASSPRQDQPQHFGDGTRLSIL.

CDR3 region: CASSDPRILPANTEAFF. CDR3 coding DNA: TGTGCCAGCAGTGACCCCCGGATTTTGCCAGCGAACACTGAAGCTTTCTTT. V usage is TRBV6-4 and J usage is TRBJ1-1; D gene ambiguous. Germline V gives CDR1 MRHNA, CDR2 SNTAGT. This CDR3 spans 17 amino acids. V was pared by 2 bases and J by 1 base, with 17 bases between.

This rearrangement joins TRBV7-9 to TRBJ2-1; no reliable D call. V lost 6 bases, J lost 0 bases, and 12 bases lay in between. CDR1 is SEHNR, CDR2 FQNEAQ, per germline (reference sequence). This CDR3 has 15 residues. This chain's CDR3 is CASSPTKGSYNEQFF. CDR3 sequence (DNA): TGTGCCAGCAGTCCGACCAAGGGCTCCTACAATGAGCAGTTCTTC.

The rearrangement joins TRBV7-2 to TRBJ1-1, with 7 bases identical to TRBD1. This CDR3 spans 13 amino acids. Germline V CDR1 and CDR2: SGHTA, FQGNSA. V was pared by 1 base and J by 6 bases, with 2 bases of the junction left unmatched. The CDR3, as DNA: TGTGCCAGCAGCTTAGTCCAGGGGGCTGAAGCTTTCTTT. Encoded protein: CASSLVQGAEAFF. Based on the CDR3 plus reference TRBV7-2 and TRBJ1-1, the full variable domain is GAGVSQSPSNKVTEKGKDVELRCDPISGHTALYWYRQSLGQGLEFLIYFQGNSAPDKSGLPSDRFSAERTGGSVSTLTIQRTQQEDSAVYLCASSLVQGAEAFFGQGTRLTVV.

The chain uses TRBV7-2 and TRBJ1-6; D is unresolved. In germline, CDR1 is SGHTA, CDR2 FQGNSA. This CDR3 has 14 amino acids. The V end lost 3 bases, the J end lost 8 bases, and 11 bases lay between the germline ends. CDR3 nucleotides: TGTGCCAGCAGCTTTAACAGATTCTATTCACCCCTCCACTTT. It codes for CASSFNRFYSPLHF.

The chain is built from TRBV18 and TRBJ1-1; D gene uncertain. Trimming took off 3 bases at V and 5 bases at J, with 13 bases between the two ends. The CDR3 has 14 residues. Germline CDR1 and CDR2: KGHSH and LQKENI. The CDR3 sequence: CASSPLLRETEAFF. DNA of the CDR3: TGTGCCAGCTCACCCCTGCTGAGGGAAACTGAAGCTTTCTTT.

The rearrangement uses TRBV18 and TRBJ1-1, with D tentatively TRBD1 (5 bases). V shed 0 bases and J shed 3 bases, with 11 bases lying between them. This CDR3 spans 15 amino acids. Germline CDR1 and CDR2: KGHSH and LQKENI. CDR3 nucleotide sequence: TGTGCCAGCTCACCACCGGGGCAGTCTTACACTGAAGCTTTCTTT. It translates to CASSPPGQSYTEAFF.

CDR3: CASSAGAVRGYTF. The CDR3 DNA reads as TGTGCCAGCAGCGCCGGGGCAGTTAGGGGCTACACCTTC. The V and J genes are TRBV9 and TRBJ1-2; a possible D gene is TRBD1 (5 bases). CDR1 is SGDLS and CDR2 is YYNGEE in the germline V gene. CDR3 length equals 13 residues. V was trimmed by 3 bases and J by 8 bases, leaving 14 bases between them.

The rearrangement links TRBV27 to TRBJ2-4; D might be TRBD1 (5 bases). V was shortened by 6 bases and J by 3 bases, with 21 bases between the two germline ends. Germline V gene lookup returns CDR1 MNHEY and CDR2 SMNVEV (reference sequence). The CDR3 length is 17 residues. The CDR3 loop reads CASSLTGPPGDKNIQYF. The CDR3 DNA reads TGTGCCAGCAGCCTTACAGGACCCCCTGGGGACAAAAACATTCAGTACTTC.